This T cell receptor beta chain was profiled in a study of blood T cells in healthy people across ages. Broader study findings: Diversity of TCR beta correlated strongly with naive T cell percentage.

This clonotype was picked up many times. Antigen unknown. PBMCs, at least 6 million per sample, were isolated. The amount of total RNA extracted per sample was at least 5.5 micrograms. It was with a sample-barcoded 5' primer and a J-beta primer mix that a second PCR of about 6 to 11 cycles was run. TCRdb called the 5' RACE reads again in MiXCR, with one record for every CDR3 protein. Of 750,000 to 950,000 distinct CDR3 sequences in the sample, about 55% are singletons; the top ten hold roughly two fifths. This receptor was taken from an elderly man in good health. The sequencing sample was made of blood.

The CDR3 spells CSARTGGINQPQHF. The CDR3 nucleotides read TGCAGTGCTCGGACAGGGGGCATCAATCAGCCCCAGCATTTT. This chain links TRBV20-1 with TRBJ1-5; 11 positions agree with TRBD1. The CDR3 has 14 amino acids. CDR1 DFQATT and CDR2 SNEGSKA come from the germline V gene (reference sequence). V was clipped by 5 bases and J by 3 bases; unmatched bases: 3.